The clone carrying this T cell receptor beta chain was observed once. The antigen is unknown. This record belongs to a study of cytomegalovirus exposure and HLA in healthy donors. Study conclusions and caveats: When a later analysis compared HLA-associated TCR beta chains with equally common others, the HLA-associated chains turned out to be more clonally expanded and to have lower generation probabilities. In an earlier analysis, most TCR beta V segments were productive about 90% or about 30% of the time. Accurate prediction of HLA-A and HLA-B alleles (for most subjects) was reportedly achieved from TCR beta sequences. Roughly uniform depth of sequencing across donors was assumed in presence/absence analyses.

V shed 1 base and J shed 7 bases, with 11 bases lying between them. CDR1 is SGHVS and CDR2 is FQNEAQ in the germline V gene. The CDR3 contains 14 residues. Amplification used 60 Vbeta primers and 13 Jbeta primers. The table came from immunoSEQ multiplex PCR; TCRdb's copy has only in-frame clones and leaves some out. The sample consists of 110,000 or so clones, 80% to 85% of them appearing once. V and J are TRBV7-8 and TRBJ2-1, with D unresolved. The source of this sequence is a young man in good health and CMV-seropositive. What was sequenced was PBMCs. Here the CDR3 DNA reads TGTGCCAGCAGCTTAGAGCTTAATCGAAATGAGCAGTTCTTC. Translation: CASSLELNRNEQFF.